This TCR beta chain was recovered during a study of a mutant IDH1 vaccine in newly diagnosed glioma (dated by TCRdb to about 2021). With regard to the full study: Vaccination started 4-6 weeks after radiotherapy alone, or was given together with temozolomide cycles in the groups whose treatment included chemotherapy. The roughly 35 treated patients were approximately 62% male and around 38% female, with a mean age of roughly 42 years. Before enrollment, most patients had been given radiochemotherapy with temozolomide as standard therapy, while the rest had received either radiotherapy alone or temozolomide alone. Visit V12 was the week-35 safety follow-up and visit V13 was the week-47 end of study. Six visits were used for peripheral blood collection: V03 (baseline), V05, V07, V10, V12 and V13. Longitudinal TCRB deep sequencing was done for 25 treated patients, wherever samples were available for exploratory analyses. The full study reports these points: Selection of PBMC samples for TCRB deep sequencing was based on availability. Immune responses induced by the vaccine were seen in 90% to 95% of patients across multiple MHC alleles. Changes in the top peripheral T cell clonotypes picked up by TCRB sequencing did not appear to be linked to pseudoprogression. According to the authors, sample limitations meant that analyses of patient blood samples could not be reproduced.

Between the V and J ends, shortened by 0 bases and 0 bases respectively, the junction contains 10 bases. The CDR1 and CDR2 encoded by the germline V gene are SGHRS and YFSETQ. From its cysteine to its phenylalanine, the CDR3 spans 15 amino acids. Here the CDR3 DNA is all that survives: 45 bases in frame from base 1. Regarding this clone: The antigen it recognizes is unknown. Per-base quality was not reported, and no clone a single base away is much larger than it.

What the time point label conveys for this sample: week 35, safety follow-up. Each vaccine dose, consisting of 300 ug of a 20-mer mutant IDH1 peptide in Montanide, was administered subcutaneously with topical imiquimod. Patients were given eight vaccinations, in weeks 1, 3, 5, 7, 11, 15, 19 and 23, which matched visits V03 through V10. The donors had newly diagnosed IDH1-mutant astrocytomas of WHO grade 3 or 4 that showed loss of nuclear ATRX. The samples were drawn from NOA16, a multicentre, single-arm, open-label phase I trial in Germany that tested a mutant IDH1 peptide vaccine in humans for the first time. Genomic DNA for TCRB sequencing was extracted from EDTA blood using the DNeasy Blood and Tissue Kit. Library method: the immunoSEQ multiplex PCR assay. Rearranged TCR beta chain sequences were amplified using the hsTCRB Kit according to the manufacturer's protocol. TCRB libraries were sequenced on an Illumina MiSeq. The original pipeline was this. The proprietary platform of the kit vendor was used for demultiplexing, trimming and gene mapping. Not all clones reach the TCRdb copy of this immuneACCESS table, which keeps in-frame sequences only. Checked studies attribute under half of the gap to unresolved V genes and leave the rest unexplained. V and J calls plus clone size are reproduced from that table; the DNA served to infer D and trimming. The sample table shows around 50,000 clones, and 80% to 85% are seen once. 4.1% of the sample is taken by the ten largest.

The source material was PBMCs, sampled from a glioma patient whose treatment included an IDH1 peptide vaccine. This TCR came from a woman between 18 and 29 years old with glioma. This receptor chain uses TRBV5-1 and TRBJ2-7; the D region possibly corresponds to TRBD2 (7 bases align). The sequenced DNA is TGCGCCAGCAGCTTGGTCGGGGGGCCCTCCTACGAGCAGTACTTC. Its protein product is CASSLVGGPSYEQYF.